The present T cell receptor (beta chain) was sequenced within a study of blood T cell repertoires in COVID-19. Study overall: Both acute and convalescent COVID-19 samples were obtained from the United States, Italy and Spain. PBMCs, B-cell-depleted T cells, or T cells were the source of the cDNA or gDNA that made up the material.

The germline V gene has CDR1 LGHDT and CDR2 YNNKEL (reference sequence). The germline V and J ends were trimmed by 3 bases and 10 bases, with 18 bases remaining between them. The CDR3 has 14 amino acids. Original processing methods: Reference gene primer amplification gave estimated nucleated cell counts. Clones were read by immunoSEQ multiplex PCR, and TCRdb kept only the in-frame ones, dropping some. V, J and clone size are taken as reported in that table, and D and trimming were inferred from the DNA itself. This table has about 100,000 clones, about nine tenths appearing once. The TCR was taken from a man aged 50 or older with active COVID-19. The sequenced sample consisted of peripheral blood. V and J are TRBV3-1 (or the pseudogene TRBV3-2) and TRBJ1-1; possible D gene TRBD1, 5 bases. CDR3 bases: TGTGCCAGCAGCCAGGAATTGCTCCAGGGTTTAGCTTTCTTT. It encodes CASSQELLQGLAFF.